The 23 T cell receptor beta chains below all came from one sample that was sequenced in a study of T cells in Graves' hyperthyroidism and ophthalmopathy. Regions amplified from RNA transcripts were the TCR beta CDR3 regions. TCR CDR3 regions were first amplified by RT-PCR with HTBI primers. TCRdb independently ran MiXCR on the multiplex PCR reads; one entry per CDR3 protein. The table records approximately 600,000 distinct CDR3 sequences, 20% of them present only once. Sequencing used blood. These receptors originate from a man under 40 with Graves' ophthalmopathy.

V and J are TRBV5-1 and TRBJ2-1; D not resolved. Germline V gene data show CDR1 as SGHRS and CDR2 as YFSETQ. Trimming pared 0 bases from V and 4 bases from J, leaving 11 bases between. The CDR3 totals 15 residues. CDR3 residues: CASSLESRPYNEQFF. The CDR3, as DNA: TGCGCCAGCAGCTTGGAATCTCGGCCTTACAATGAGCAGTTCTTC.

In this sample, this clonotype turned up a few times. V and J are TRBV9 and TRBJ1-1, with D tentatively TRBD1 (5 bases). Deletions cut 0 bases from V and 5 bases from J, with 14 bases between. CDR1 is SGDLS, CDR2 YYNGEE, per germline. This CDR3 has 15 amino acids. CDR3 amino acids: CASSVGGSLGTEAFF. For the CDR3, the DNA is TGTGCCAGCAGCGTAGGGGGCTCCTTGGGGACTGAAGCTTTCTTT.

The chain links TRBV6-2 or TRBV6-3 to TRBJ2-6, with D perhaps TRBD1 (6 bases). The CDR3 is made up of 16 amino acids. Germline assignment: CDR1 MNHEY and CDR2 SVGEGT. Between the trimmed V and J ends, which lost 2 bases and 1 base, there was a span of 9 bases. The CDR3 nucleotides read TGTGCCAGCAGTTACGGGACACAATCTGGGGCCAACGTCCTGACTTTC. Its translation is CASSYGTQSGANVLTF.

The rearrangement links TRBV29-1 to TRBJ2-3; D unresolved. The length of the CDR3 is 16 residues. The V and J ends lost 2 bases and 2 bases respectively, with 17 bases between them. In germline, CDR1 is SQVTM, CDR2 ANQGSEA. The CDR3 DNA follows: TGCAGCGTTGAATCCCCCAGCTCCGTCTTCACAGATACGCAGTATTTT. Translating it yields CSVESPSSVFTDTQYF.

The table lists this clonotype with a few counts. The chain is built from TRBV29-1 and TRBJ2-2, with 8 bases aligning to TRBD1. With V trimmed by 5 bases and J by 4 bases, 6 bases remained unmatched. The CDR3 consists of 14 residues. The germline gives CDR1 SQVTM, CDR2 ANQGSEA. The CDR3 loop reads CSVRQGAPTGELFF. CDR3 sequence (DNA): TGCAGCGTTAGGCAGGGGGCGCCCACCGGGGAGCTGTTTTTT.

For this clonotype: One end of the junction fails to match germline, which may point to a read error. The CDR3 nucleotides are TGTGCCAGCCCACCACGCCGGGGTGAGCAGTTCTTC. It translates to CASPPRRGEQFF. V is TRBV18 and J is TRBJ2-1; TRBD2 is a possible D gene (5 bases). Germline CDR1 reads KGHSH; CDR2 reads LQKENI. The CDR3 has 12 residues.

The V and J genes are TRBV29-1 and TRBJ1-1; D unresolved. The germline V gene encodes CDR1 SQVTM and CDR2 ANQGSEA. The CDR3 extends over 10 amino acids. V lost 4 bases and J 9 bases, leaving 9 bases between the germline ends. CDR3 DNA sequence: TGCAGCGTTGTAGACGGCCAAGCTTTCTTT. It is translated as CSVVDGQAFF.

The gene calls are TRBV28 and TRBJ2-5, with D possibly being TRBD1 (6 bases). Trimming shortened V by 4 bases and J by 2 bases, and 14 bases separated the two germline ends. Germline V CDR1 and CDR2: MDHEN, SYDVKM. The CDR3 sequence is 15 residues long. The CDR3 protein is CASSSNRVIQETQYF. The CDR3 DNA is TGTGCCAGCAGTTCAAACAGGGTTATTCAAGAGACCCAGTACTTC.

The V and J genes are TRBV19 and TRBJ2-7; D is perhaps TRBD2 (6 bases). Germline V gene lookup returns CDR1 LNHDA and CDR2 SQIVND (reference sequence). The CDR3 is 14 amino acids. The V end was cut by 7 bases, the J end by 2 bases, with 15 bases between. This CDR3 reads CASTPGTDPYEQYF. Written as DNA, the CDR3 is TGTGCCAGTACTCCCGGGACTGATCCCTACGAGCAGTACTTC.

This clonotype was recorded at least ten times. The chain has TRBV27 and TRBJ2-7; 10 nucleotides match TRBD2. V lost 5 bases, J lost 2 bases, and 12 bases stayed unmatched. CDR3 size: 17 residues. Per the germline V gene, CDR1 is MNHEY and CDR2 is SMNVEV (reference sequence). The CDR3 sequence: CASSLTQGAGGPYEQYF. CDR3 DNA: TGTGCCAGCAGTCTCACACAAGGAGCGGGAGGGCCCTACGAGCAGTACTTC.

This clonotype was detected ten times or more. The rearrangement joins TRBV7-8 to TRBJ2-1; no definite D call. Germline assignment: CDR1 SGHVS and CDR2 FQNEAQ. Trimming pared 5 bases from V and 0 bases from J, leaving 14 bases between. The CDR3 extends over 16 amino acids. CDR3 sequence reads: CASSRLGNSSYNEQFF. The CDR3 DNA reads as TGTGCCAGCAGCCGACTGGGGAACAGCTCCTACAATGAGCAGTTCTTC.

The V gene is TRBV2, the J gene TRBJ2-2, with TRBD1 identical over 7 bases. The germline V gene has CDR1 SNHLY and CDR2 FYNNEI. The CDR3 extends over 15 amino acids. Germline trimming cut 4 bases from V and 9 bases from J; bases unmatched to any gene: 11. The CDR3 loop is CASSAGQQGGRELFF. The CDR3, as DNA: TGTGCCAGCAGTGCGGGACAGCAAGGCGGCCGGGAGCTGTTTTTT.

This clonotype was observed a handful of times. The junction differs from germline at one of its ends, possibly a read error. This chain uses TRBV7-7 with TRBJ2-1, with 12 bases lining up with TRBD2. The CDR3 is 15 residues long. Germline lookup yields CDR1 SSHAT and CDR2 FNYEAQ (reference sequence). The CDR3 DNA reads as TGTGCTAGCAGCCTTGCTAGCGGGAGGGGCGATGAGCAGTTCTTC. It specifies CASSLASGRGDEQFF.

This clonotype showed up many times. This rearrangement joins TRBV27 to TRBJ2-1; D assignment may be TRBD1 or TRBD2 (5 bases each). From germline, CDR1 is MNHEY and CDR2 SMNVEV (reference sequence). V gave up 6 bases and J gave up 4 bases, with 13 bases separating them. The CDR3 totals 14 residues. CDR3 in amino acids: CASSLGTTYNEQFF. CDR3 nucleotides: TGTGCCAGCAGCTTAGGGACCACATACAATGAGCAGTTCTTC.

CDR3 region: CASSKAGGLALADTQYF. The CDR3 region has the DNA TGTGCCAGTAGTAAGGCCGGGGGACTAGCGTTGGCAGATACGCAGTATTTT. The genes are TRBV19 and TRBJ2-3; 10 bases fit TRBD2. Germline V CDR1 and CDR2: LNHDA, SQIVND (reference sequence). This CDR3 contains 17 residues. Trimming cost V 4 bases and J 4 bases; bases outside gene matches: 11.

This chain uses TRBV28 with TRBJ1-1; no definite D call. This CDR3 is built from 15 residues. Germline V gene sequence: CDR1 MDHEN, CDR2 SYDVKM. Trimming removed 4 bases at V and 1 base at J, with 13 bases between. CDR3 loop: CASSYFRSGNTEAFF. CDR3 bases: TGTGCCAGCAGTTACTTTCGGTCGGGGAACACTGAAGCTTTCTTT.

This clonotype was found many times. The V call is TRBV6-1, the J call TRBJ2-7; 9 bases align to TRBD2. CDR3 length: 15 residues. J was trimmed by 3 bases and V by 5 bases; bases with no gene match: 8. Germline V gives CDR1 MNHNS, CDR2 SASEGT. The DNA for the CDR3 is TGTGCCAGCAGTTCGACTAGCGGTAACAACTACGAGCAGTACTTC. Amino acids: CASSSTSGNNYEQYF.

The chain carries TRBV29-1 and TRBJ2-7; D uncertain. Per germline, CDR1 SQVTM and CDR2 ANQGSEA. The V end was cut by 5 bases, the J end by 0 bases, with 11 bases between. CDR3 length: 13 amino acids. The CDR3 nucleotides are TGCAGCGTTCACGGCGGAGACTCCTACGAGCAGTACTTC. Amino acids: CSVHGGDSYEQYF.

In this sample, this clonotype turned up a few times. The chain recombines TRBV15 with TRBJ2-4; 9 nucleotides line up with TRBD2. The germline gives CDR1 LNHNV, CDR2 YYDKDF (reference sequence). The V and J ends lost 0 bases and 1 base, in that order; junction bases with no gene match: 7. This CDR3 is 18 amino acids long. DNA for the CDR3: TGTGCCACCAGCAGAGATCTCAGGCGGGAGGGGGCCAAAAACATTCAGTACTTC. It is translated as CATSRDLRREGAKNIQYF.

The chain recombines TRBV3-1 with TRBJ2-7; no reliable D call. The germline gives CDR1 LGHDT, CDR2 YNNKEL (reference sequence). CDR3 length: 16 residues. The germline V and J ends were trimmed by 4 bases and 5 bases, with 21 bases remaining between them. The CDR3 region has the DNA TGTGCCAGCAGCCCCATGTACATGCAGGCCCTGGACGAGCAGTACTTC. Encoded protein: CASSPMYMQALDEQYF.

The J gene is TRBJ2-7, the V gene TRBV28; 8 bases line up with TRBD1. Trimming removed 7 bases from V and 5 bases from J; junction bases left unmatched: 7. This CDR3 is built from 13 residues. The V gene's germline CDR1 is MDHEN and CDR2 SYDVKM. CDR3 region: CASTDRVLDEQYF. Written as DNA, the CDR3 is TGTGCCAGCACGGACAGGGTCTTGGACGAGCAGTACTTC.

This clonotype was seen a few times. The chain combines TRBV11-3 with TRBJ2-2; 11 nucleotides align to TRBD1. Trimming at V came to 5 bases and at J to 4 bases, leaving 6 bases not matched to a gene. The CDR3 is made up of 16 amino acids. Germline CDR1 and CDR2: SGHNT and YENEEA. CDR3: CASSPRTGGFTGELFF. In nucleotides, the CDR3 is TGTGCCAGCAGCCCAAGGACAGGGGGCTTCACCGGGGAGCTGTTTTTT.

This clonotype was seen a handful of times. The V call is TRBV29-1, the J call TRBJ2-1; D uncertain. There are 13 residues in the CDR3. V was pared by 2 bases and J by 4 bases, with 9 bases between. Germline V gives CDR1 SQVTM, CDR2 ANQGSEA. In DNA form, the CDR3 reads TGCAGCGTTGAAACCCTGTTATACAATGAGCAGTTCTTC. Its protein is CSVETLLYNEQFF.